This TCR beta chain is drawn from a study of blood T cells in healthy people across ages. Study-level results: Long-lived donors carried more naive CD4+ cells and greater diversity than aged donors. The diversity estimates, figures obtained from one million T cells, were considered underestimates.

Each sample yielded at least 6 million isolated PBMCs. Extraction of total RNA produced a minimum of 6 micrograms from each sample. The authors ran a second PCR of 7 to 11 cycles using a sample-barcoded 5' primer and a J-beta primer mix. Using its own MiXCR run on the 5' RACE reads, TCRdb lists one record per CDR3 protein. Of 1.5 million to 2 million distinct CDR3 sequences in the sample, almost 35% are singletons; the top ten hold 11%. The V gene lost 6 bases and the J gene lost 4 bases, with 19 bases spanning the gap. CDR3 length: 15 residues. The germline gives CDR1 DFQATT, CDR2 SNEGSKA (reference sequence). As for this clonotype: The antigen remains undetermined.

The sequence derives from a woman in her thirties in good health. The sample comprised blood. The rearrangement joins TRBV20-1 to TRBJ1-5; D is undetermined. The CDR3 region is CSATGGVGRNQPQHF. The CDR3 bases are TGCAGTGCGACGGGCGGGGTCGGCCGGAATCAGCCCCAGCATTTT.